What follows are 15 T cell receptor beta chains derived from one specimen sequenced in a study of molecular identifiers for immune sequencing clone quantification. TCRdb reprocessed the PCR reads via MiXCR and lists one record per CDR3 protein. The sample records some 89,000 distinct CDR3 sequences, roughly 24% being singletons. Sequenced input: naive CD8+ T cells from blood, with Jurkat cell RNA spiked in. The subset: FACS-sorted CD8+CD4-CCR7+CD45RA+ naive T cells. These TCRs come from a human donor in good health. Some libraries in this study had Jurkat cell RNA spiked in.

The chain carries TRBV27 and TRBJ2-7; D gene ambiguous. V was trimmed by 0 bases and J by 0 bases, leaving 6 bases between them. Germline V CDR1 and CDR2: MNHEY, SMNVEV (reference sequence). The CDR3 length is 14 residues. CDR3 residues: CASSLSVSSYEQYF. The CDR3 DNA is TGTGCCAGCAGTTTATCGGTCAGCTCCTACGAGCAGTACTTC.

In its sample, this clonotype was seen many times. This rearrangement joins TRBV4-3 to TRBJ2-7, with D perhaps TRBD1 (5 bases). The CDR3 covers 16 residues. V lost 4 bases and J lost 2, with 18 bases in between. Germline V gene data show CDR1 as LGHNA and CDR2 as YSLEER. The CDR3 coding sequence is TGCGCCAGCAGCCCGACAGAAGCGAGCCAAACCTACGAGCAGTACTTC. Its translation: CASSPTEASQTYEQYF.

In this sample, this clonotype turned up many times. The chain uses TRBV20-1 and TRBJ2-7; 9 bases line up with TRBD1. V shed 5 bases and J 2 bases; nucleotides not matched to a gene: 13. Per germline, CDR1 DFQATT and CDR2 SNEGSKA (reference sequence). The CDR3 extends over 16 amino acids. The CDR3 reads CSALPDRGLGPYEQYF. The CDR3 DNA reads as TGCAGTGCTCTTCCGGACAGGGGATTGGGCCCCTACGAGCAGTACTTC.

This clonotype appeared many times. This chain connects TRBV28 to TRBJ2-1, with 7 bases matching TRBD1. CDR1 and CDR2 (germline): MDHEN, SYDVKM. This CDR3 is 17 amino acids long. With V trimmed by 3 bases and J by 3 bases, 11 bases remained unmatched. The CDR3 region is CASSLARDRGYYNEQFF. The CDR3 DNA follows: TGTGCCAGCAGTTTGGCCCGGGACAGAGGGTACTACAATGAGCAGTTCTTC.

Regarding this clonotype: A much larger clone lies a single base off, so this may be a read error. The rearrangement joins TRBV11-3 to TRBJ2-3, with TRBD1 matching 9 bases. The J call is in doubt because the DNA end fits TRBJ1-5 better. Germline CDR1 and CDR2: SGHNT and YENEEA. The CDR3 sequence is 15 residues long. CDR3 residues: CASSSGQGIGDTQHF. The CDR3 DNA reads TGTGCCAGCAGCTCAGGACAGGGGATCGGAGATACGCAGCATTTT.

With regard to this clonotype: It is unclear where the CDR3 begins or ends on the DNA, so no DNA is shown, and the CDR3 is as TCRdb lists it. The CDR3 reads CASSTDPYGCTF. The rearrangement uses TRBV19 and TRBJ1-2. The CDR3 has 12 residues if both end residues are counted. In germline, CDR1 is LNHDA, CDR2 SQIVND (reference sequence).

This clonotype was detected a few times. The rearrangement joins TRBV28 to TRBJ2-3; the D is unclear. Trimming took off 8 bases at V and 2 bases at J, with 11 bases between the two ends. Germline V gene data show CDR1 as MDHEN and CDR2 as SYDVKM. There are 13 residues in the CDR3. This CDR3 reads CASGARLTDTQYF. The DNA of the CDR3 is TGTGCCAGCGGAGCGCGACTCACAGATACGCAGTATTTT. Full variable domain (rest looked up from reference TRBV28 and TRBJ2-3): DVKVTQSSRYLVKRTGEKVFLECVQDMDHENMFWYRQDPGLGLRLIYFSYDVKMKEKGDIPEGYSVSREKKERFSLILESASTNQTSMYLCASGARLTDTQYFGPGTRLTVL.

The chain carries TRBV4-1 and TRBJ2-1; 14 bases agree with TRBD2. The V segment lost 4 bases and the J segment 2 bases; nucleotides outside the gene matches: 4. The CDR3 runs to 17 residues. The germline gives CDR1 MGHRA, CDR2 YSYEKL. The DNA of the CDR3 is TGCGCCAGCAGCCTCGGGACTAGCGGGGGCCCCTACAATGAGCAGTTCTTC. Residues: CASSLGTSGGPYNEQFF.

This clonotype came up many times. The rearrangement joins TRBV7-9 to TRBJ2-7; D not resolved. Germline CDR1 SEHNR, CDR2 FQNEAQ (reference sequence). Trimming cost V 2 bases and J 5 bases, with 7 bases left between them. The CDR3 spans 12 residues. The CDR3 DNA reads TGTGCCAGCAGCTTATTATTCAACGAGCAGTACTTC. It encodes CASSLLFNEQYF.

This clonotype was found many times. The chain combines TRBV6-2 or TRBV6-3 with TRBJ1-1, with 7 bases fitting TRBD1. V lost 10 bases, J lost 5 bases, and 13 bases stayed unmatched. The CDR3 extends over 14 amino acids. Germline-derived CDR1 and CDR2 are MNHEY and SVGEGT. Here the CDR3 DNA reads TGTGCCACCATCGGGACAGTCCTGGTGACTGAAGCTTTCTTT. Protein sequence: CATIGTVLVTEAFF.

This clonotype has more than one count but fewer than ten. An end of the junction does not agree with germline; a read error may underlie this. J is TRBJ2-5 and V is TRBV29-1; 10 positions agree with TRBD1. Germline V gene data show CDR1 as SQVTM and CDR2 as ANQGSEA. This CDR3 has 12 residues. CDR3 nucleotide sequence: TGCAGCGTTAAAGGACAGGGGGAGACCCAGCACTTC. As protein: CSVKGQGETQHF. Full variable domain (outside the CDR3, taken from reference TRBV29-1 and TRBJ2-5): SAVISQKPSRDICQRGTSLTIQCQVDSQVTMMFWYRQQPGQSLTLIATANQGSEATYESGFVIDKFPISRPNLTFSTLTVSNMSPEDSSIYLCSVKGQGETQHFGPGTRLLVL.

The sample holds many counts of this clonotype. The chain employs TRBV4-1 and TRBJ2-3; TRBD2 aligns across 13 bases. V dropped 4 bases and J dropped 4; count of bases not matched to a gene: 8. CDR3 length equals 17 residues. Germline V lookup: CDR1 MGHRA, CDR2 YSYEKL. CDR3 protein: CASSPTSGGPDSDTQYF. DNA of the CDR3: TGCGCCAGCAGCCCGACTAGCGGGGGGCCCGACTCAGATACGCAGTATTTT.

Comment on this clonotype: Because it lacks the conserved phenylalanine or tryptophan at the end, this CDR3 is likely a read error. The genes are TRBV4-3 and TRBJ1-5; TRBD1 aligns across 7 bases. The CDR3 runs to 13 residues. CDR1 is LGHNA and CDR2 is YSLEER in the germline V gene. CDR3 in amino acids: CASGQTGFQPQHS. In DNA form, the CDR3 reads TGCGCCAGCGGCCAGACAGGGTTTCAGCCCCAGCATTCT.

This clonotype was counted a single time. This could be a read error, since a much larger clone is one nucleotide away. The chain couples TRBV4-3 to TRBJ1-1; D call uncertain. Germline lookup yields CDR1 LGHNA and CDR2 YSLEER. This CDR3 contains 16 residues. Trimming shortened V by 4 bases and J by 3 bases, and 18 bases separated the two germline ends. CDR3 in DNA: TGCGCCAGCAGCCGAGATCGGGGAGGTGGATACACTGAAGCTTTCTTT. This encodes CASSRDRGGGYTEAFF.

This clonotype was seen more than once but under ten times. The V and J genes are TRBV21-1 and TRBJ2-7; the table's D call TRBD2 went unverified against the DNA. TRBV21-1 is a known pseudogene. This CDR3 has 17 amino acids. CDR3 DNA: TGTGCCAGCAGCAAAGGTGTATCCGACCCGCTGGCCTACGAGCAGTACTTC. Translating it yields CASSKGVSDPLAYEQYF.